These 13 T cell receptor beta chains originate from one sample sequenced in a study of T-cell memory formation after mild COVID-19. TCRdb ran MiXCR on the 5' RACE reads and lists one entry per CDR3 protein. This table has about 250,000 distinct CDR3 sequences, roughly 17% appearing once. The sample consisted of PBMCs or a T cell subset sorted from them (not recorded which). These TCRs come from a man between 18 and 35 years old who had mild COVID-19 (a few samples of this study predate the infection). Cell type and time point are not known.

This sequence joins TRBV3-1 and TRBJ2-7; TRBD1 is a possible D gene (6 bases). CDR1 is LGHDT and CDR2 is YNNKEL in the germline V gene (reference sequence). Trimming stripped 5 bases from V and 2 bases from J, with 16 bases between. This CDR3 is 15 amino acids long. The CDR3 DNA sequence: TGTGCCAGCAGCGGAAGCAGGGGCAACCCCTACGAGCAGTACTTC. As protein: CASSGSRGNPYEQYF.

V and J are TRBV6-6 and TRBJ1-5; the D gene is possibly TRBD1 (5 bases). With 7 bases removed from V and 4 bases from J, the gap between germline ends came to 11 bases. The germline V gene has CDR1 MNHNY and CDR2 SVGAGI (reference sequence). This CDR3 spans 13 amino acids. The CDR3 region is CASTGWTNQPQHF. DNA of the CDR3: TGTGCCAGCACGGGGTGGACAAATCAGCCCCAGCATTTT.

The chain couples TRBV29-1 to TRBJ2-3; TRBD2 matches 7 bases. From germline, CDR1 is SQVTM and CDR2 ANQGSEA. The CDR3 sequence is 16 residues long. The V segment lost 2 bases and the J segment 7 bases; nucleotides outside the gene matches: 15. The CDR3 nucleotides read TGCAGCGTTGAAAGGCAGGGAGGGTTCGTCAGGAATACGCAGTATTTT. It is translated as CSVERQGGFVRNTQYF.

This clonotype was detected a few times. The rearrangement uses TRBV7-8 and TRBJ1-2; 11 nucleotides line up with TRBD1. Trimming took 6 bases from V and 6 from J; bases not matched to a gene: 6. The CDR3 is 14 residues long. The germline V gene has CDR1 SGHVS and CDR2 FQNEAQ. The CDR3 region has the DNA TGTGCCAGCAGTCCCGGACAGGGGGCTCATGGCTACACCTTC. Amino acid sequence: CASSPGQGAHGYTF.

This clonotype has a count of ten or more. The chain employs TRBV11-2 and TRBJ2-3; TRBD2 aligns across 10 bases. J was trimmed by 2 bases and V by 2 bases; bases with no gene match: 4. This CDR3 is 16 amino acids long. Germline-derived CDR1 and CDR2 are SGHAT and FQNNGV. CDR3: CASSLRSGGATDTQYF. In nucleotides, the CDR3 is TGTGCCAGCAGCTTAAGGAGCGGGGGGGCCACAGATACGCAGTATTTT.

This clonotype was found a few times. The chain recombines TRBV5-1 with TRBJ2-3, with TRBD2 identical over 8 bases. CDR3 size: 16 residues. Germline CDR1 is SGHRS and CDR2 is YFSETQ. Losses at the gene ends were 4 bases for V and 2 bases for J; bases not matched to a gene: 9. CDR3 DNA: TGCGCCAGCAGCCTTGGACTAGCTTTACTCACAGATACGCAGTATTTT. This sequence encodes CASSLGLALLTDTQYF.

In its sample, this clonotype was seen a few times. The CDR3 DNA sequence: TGCAGTGCTAGAGATTCCCGCCGGGACACAGATACGCAGTATTTT. Protein sequence: CSARDSRRDTDTQYF. The V gene is TRBV20-1, the J gene TRBJ2-3; the D gene is possibly TRBD2 (5 bases). Germline loops: CDR1 DFQATT, CDR2 SNEGSKA (reference sequence). The CDR3 totals 15 residues. V was pared by 0 bases and J by 2 bases, with 12 bases between.

This clonotype has at least ten counts. The rearrangement joins TRBV5-6 to TRBJ2-1; 12 bases are shared with TRBD2. This CDR3 contains 16 residues. CDR1 SGHDT and CDR2 YYEEEE come from the germline V gene. V lost 3 bases, J lost 7 bases, and 8 bases stayed unmatched. CDR3 sequence: CASSSYLAGGVNEQFF. Written as DNA, the CDR3 is TGTGCCAGCAGCTCGTATCTAGCGGGGGGGGTAAATGAGCAGTTCTTC.

The V gene is TRBV4-1, the J gene TRBJ2-3, with D possibly TRBD2 on 7 matching bases. The CDR3 sequence is 17 residues long. CDR1 MGHRA and CDR2 YSYEKL come from the germline V gene. V lost 2 bases and J 1 base, leaving 16 bases between the germline ends. CDR3 in DNA: TGCGCCAGCAGCCAAATGGGGGGGCCCGGACGCACAGATACGCAGTATTTT. Protein sequence: CASSQMGGPGRTDTQYF.

This clonotype was observed a handful of times. V is TRBV5-1 and J is TRBJ1-1; TRBD1 matches 7 bases. Germline V gene lookup returns CDR1 SGHRS and CDR2 YFSETQ. V lost 0 bases and J lost 3; bases outside the gene matches: 11. The CDR3 has 17 amino acids. The CDR3 DNA sequence: TGCGCCAGCAGCTTGGCCCGGGACAGCCGGGGGTACACTGAAGCTTTCTTT. This translates into CASSLARDSRGYTEAFF.

The genes are TRBV28 and TRBJ2-3, with D tentatively TRBD2 (5 bases). Trimming left V 10 bases short and J 0 bases short, with 8 bases between. From germline, CDR1 is MDHEN and CDR2 SYDVKM. The CDR3 totals 12 residues. CDR3 in DNA: TGTGCCATACGGACTAGCACAGATACGCAGTATTTT. Its protein product is CAIRTSTDTQYF. Drawing the rest from reference TRBV28 and TRBJ2-3, the complete variable domain is DVKVTQSSRYLVKRTGEKVFLECVQDMDHENMFWYRQDPGLGLRLIYFSYDVKMKEKGDIPEGYSVSREKKERFSLILESASTNQTSMYLCAIRTSTDTQYFGPGTRLTVL.

There are many counts of this clonotype. This chain links TRBV10-2 with TRBJ2-7; D not resolved. Germline values: CDR1 WSHSY, CDR2 SAAADI. Trimming stripped 4 bases from V and 4 bases from J, with 5 bases between. The CDR3 runs to 11 residues. Here the CDR3 reads CASSGGYEQYV. In nucleotides, the CDR3 is TGCGCCAGCAGTGGCGGTTACGAGCAGTACGTC.

The V call is TRBV24-1, the J call TRBJ2-5; 8 bases are shared with TRBD1. The V and J ends lost 4 bases and 10 bases, in that order; junction bases with no gene match: 7. The CDR3 sequence is 13 residues long. Per germline, CDR1 KGHDR and CDR2 SFDVKD. The CDR3 spells CATSEWTGNSQYF. The CDR3 region has the DNA TGTGCCACCAGTGAATGGACAGGGAATAGCCAGTACTTC.